These 20 T cell receptor beta chains originate from one sample sequenced in a study of blood T cells in healthy people across ages. A second roughly 7 to 11 cycle PCR used barcoded and J-beta primers. From the 5' RACE reads, TCRdb called clonotypes with MiXCR, one entry per CDR3 protein. The profile shows roughly 830,000 distinct CDR3 sequences, approximately 59% of them singletons. Specimen: blood. The receptors were sampled from a man aged 25-45 years in good health.

This clonotype appeared a single time. This chain links TRBV5-6 with TRBJ1-4; unclear D gene. The germline V gene encodes CDR1 SGHDT and CDR2 YYEEEE. Trimming shortened V by 0 bases and J by 2 bases, and 11 bases separated the two germline ends. This CDR3 is built from 16 residues. This CDR3 reads CASSLDVGSTNEKLFF. The CDR3, as DNA: TGTGCCAGCAGCTTGGATGTGGGTTCGACTAATGAAAAACTGTTTTTT. Full variable domain (missing parts from reference TRBV5-6 and TRBJ1-4): DAGVTQSPTHLIKTRGQQVTLRCSPKSGHDTVSWYQQALGQGPQFIFQYYEEEERQRGNFPDRFSGHQFPNYSSELNVNALLLGDSALYLCASSLDVGSTNEKLFFGSGTQLSVL.

V and J are TRBV6-2 or TRBV6-3 and TRBJ2-7; the D gene is possibly TRBD2 (6 bases). The CDR3 contains 13 residues. Germline CDR1 reads MNHEY; CDR2 reads SVGEGT. V shed 5 bases and J shed 3 bases, with 11 bases lying between them. The CDR3 is CASSADYYYEQYF. CDR3 DNA: TGTGCCAGCAGTGCGGACTACTACTACGAGCAGTACTTC.

The V and J genes are TRBV6-1 and TRBJ2-1; D remains ambiguous. This CDR3 region has 13 residues. V dropped 1 base and J dropped 3 bases, with 4 bases sitting between them. Germline V lookup: CDR1 MNHNS, CDR2 SASEGT. The CDR3 region is CASSEEYYNEQFF. The CDR3 coding sequence is TGTGCCAGCAGTGAAGAGTACTACAATGAGCAGTTCTTC.

The chain recombines TRBV4-3 with TRBJ2-3; D not certain. Germline values: CDR1 LGHNA, CDR2 YSLEER. CDR3 size: 14 residues. The ends were cut back, 0 bases at V and 7 bases at J, with 11 bases in the middle. CDR3 coding DNA: TGCGCCAGCAGCCAAGATCGAGAGGTGAATACGCAGTATTTT. Amino acids: CASSQDREVNTQYF.

The chain recombines TRBV29-1 with TRBJ2-5; 10 bases map to TRBD2. The CDR3 is made up of 13 amino acids. CDR1 is SQVTM, CDR2 ANQGSEA, per germline. V trimming: 6 bases; J trimming: 5 bases; junction bases outside the gene matches: 6. CDR3 in amino acids: CSVGAGGLETQYF. Here the CDR3 DNA reads TGCAGCGTCGGAGCGGGAGGGTTGGAGACCCAGTACTTC.

This clonotype has only a few counts. The chain links TRBV15 to TRBJ2-3, with D tentatively TRBD1 or TRBD2 (5 bases each). The germline gives CDR1 LNHNV, CDR2 YYDKDF (reference sequence). The CDR3 consists of 16 residues. The V end lost 3 bases, the J end lost 5 bases, and 18 bases lay between the germline ends. The CDR3 here is CATSSYRDGTQDTQYF. The DNA for the CDR3 is TGTGCCACCAGCAGTTACCGGGACGGAACCCAAGATACGCAGTATTTT.

The chain combines TRBV4-2 with TRBJ2-1; no clear D. V was cut by 3 bases and J by 7 bases, with 10 bases left in between. The CDR3 is made up of 13 amino acids. Looked up from germline, CDR1 is LGHNA and CDR2 is YNFKEQ. The CDR3 region has the DNA TGTGCCAGCAGCCAGACAAATTATAATGAGCAGTTCTTC. Translation gives CASSQTNYNEQFF.

The V and J genes are TRBV29-1 and TRBJ2-3, with 11 bases lining up with TRBD1. With 6 bases clipped from V and 6 bases from J, the junction kept 8 bases outside the gene matches. This CDR3 has 14 residues. CDR1 and CDR2 from the germline V gene are SQVTM and ANQGSEA. As DNA, the CDR3 is TGCAGCGTCCTTAAGCGGGACAGGGGGGATACGCAGTATTTT. Amino acid sequence: CSVLKRDRGDTQYF.

The rearrangement joins TRBV10-3 to TRBJ2-5; D is perhaps TRBD1 (6 bases). Per the germline V gene, CDR1 is ENHRY and CDR2 is SYGVKD. Between the trimmed V and J ends, which lost 5 bases and 5 bases, there was a span of 15 bases. This CDR3 comprises 14 residues. Here the CDR3 DNA reads TGTGCCATCAGTACTACAGGGACCTTTGAGACCCAGTACTTC. Its protein is CAISTTGTFETQYF.

The rearrangement links TRBV6-2 or TRBV6-3 to TRBJ2-1; D is uncertain. TRBJ2-7 explains the end of the DNA better; the J call may be wrong. CDR3 length: 13 amino acids. Germline CDR1 and CDR2: MNHEY and SVGEGT. The CDR3, as DNA: TGTGCCAGCAGCCAGGTCAGTAACTACGAGCAGTACTTC. It encodes CASSQVSNYEQYF.

The V call is TRBV5-1, the J call TRBJ1-6; possible D gene TRBD1, 5 bases. The V gene's germline CDR1 is SGHRS and CDR2 YFSETQ. Trimming took off 4 bases at V and 8 bases at J, with 16 bases between the two ends. The CDR3 is made up of 15 amino acids. The CDR3 region has the DNA TGCGCCAGCAGCCTCGGGGGGGTGGGGGATTCACCCCTCCACTTT. Protein product: CASSLGGVGDSPLHF. The whole variable domain, filled in from reference TRBV5-1 and TRBJ1-6, reads KAGVTQTPRYLIKTRGQQVTLSCSPISGHRSVSWYQQTPGQGLQFLFEYFSETQRNKGNFPGRFSGRQFSNSRSEMNVSTLELGDSALYLCASSLGGVGDSPLHFGNGTRLTVT.

The chain couples TRBV20-1 to TRBJ2-7, with TRBD1 matching over 8 bases. The CDR3 length is 14 residues. V shed 5 bases, J shed 5 bases, and the junction held 11 bases outside the gene matches. The germline V gene encodes CDR1 DFQATT and CDR2 SNEGSKA (reference sequence). CDR3 nucleotide sequence: TGCAGTGCTTCTAACAGGGGGAAACCCCACGAGCAGTACTTC. It codes for CSASNRGKPHEQYF.

This clonotype occurred a few times. The genes are TRBV20-1 and TRBJ2-5; D gene unclear. The CDR3 loop spans 12 amino acids. V shed 4 bases and J shed 2 bases, with 8 bases lying between them. CDR1 DFQATT and CDR2 SNEGSKA come from the germline V gene (reference sequence). CDR3 in amino acids: CSATGLQETQYF. The CDR3, as DNA: TGCAGTGCTACAGGTCTGCAAGAGACCCAGTACTTC.

DNA of the CDR3: TGTGCCAGCAGCCAAGTGTCCGGGAACACTGAAGCTTTCTTT. It encodes CASSQVSGNTEAFF. The chain joins TRBV14 to TRBJ1-1; D uncertain. The CDR3 has 14 amino acids. Germline CDR1 reads SGHDN; CDR2 reads FVKESK. Trimming shortened V by 1 base and J by 1 base, and 7 bases separated the two germline ends.

The count of this clonotype is one. The V call is TRBV11-3, the J call TRBJ2-1; D unresolved. The V end was cut by 1 base, the J end by 2 bases, with 9 bases between. Germline V lookup: CDR1 SGHNT, CDR2 YENEEA. The CDR3 covers 15 residues. The CDR3 reads CASSLGGRTYNEQFF. The DNA of the CDR3 is TGTGCCAGCAGCTTAGGTGGACGGACCTACAATGAGCAGTTCTTC.

J is TRBJ2-7 and V is TRBV15; 9 bases map to TRBD1. The CDR3 spans 14 residues. Looked up from germline, CDR1 is LNHNV and CDR2 is YYDKDF (reference sequence). V lost 1 base and J lost 5; bases outside the gene matches: 3. The CDR3 DNA reads as TGTGCCACCAGCAGAGGGGACAGGGTGGACGAGCAGTACTTC. Protein sequence: CATSRGDRVDEQYF.

The genes are TRBV7-2 and TRBJ1-6, with D maybe TRBD1 (6 bases). Germline V gene lookup returns CDR1 SGHTA and CDR2 FQGNSA. The ends were cut back, 6 bases at V and 9 bases at J, with 18 bases in the middle. The CDR3 spans 15 residues. The CDR3 loop is CASRPPGTITSPLHF. CDR3 coding DNA: TGTGCCAGCAGACCTCCCGGGACAATAACTTCACCCCTCCACTTT.

This clonotype turned up a few times. This chain links TRBV29-1 with TRBJ2-7, with TRBD2 identical over 9 bases. This CDR3 is built from 14 residues. The ends lost 3 bases at V and 2 bases at J; junction bases unmatched: 5. Germline V lookup: CDR1 SQVTM, CDR2 ANQGSEA. The chain's CDR3 is CSVETSGKPYEQYF. Here the CDR3 DNA reads TGCAGCGTTGAGACTAGCGGTAAACCCTACGAGCAGTACTTC.

The chain couples TRBV29-1 to TRBJ1-5, with TRBD1 matching 7 bases. Germline V gene data show CDR1 as SQVTM and CDR2 as ANQGSEA. CDR3 size: 14 residues. After removal of 6 bases from V and 2 bases from J, the junction contained 7 bases not matched to a gene. Here the CDR3 reads CSVNTGTGNQPQHF. The CDR3 DNA reads as TGCAGCGTCAACACAGGGACAGGCAATCAGCCCCAGCATTTT.

This clonotype was recorded a few times. The chain couples TRBV7-2 to TRBJ2-7; perhaps TRBD1 as D (6 bases). In germline, CDR1 is SGHTA, CDR2 FQGNSA. This CDR3 is 14 amino acids long. Trimming removed 4 bases from V and 3 bases from J, with 13 bases in between. The CDR3 DNA sequence: TGTGCCAGCAGCTCAGACGGACAGAGCTACGAGCAGTACTTC. This sequence encodes CASSSDGQSYEQYF.